The 8 T cell receptor beta chains presented below share a single source sample, sequenced in a study of blood T cell repertoires in COVID-19 (dated by TCRdb to the early 2020s). Library construction relied on the immunoSEQ multiplex PCR assay. The clones in this table, taken by TCRdb from immuneACCESS, are in-frame only. Not every clone is retained; where verified, under half of the shortfall comes from an unresolved V gene, and the cause of the rest is unknown. Across this sample there are around 200,000 clones, with roughly 90% seen only once. Around 1.7% of the sample belongs to the ten largest clones. The specimen was peripheral blood. These receptors were obtained from a man aged 18 to 29 with active or convalescent COVID-19.

V usage is TRBV30 and J usage is TRBJ1-1, with TRBD1 identical over 8 bases. V was clipped by 2 bases and J by 4 bases; unmatched bases: 6. The CDR3 runs 14 residues. Germline V lookup: CDR1 GTSNPN, CDR2 SVGIG (reference sequence). The DNA for the CDR3 is TGTGCCTGGAGTCTGGGGACAGGATCCACTGAAGCTTTCTTT. Its protein product is CAWSLGTGSTEAFF.

This clone was found once. Compared with germline, one end of the junction differs, possibly owing to a read error. The V and J genes are TRBV29-1 and TRBJ2-1; possible D gene TRBD2, 6 bases. Germline V lookup: CDR1 SQVTM, CDR2 ANQGSEA. The CDR3 consists of 10 residues. In nucleotides, the CDR3 is TGCAGCGTTGAGACGGGGGATGCCATCTTC. It translates to CSVETGDAIF.

The CDR3 region has the DNA TGTGCCAGCAGTGATTGGAGAATTCGGAGCGAGGATCTATACGAGCAGTACTTC. Its translation: CASSDWRIRSEDLYEQYF. The genes are TRBV6-4 and TRBJ2-7; D ambiguous. Trimming removed 3 bases from V and 4 bases from J, with 25 bases in between. This CDR3 is 18 amino acids long. Germline-derived CDR1 and CDR2 are MRHNA and SNTAGT.

CDR3 DNA: TGTGCCAGCAGCTTTGCAGGGGCCGGAGATACGCAGTATTTT. Its translation is CASSFAGAGDTQYF. The V call is TRBV5-4, the J call TRBJ2-3; TRBD1 is a possible D gene (6 bases). V lost 2 bases and J lost 5, with 12 bases in between. This CDR3 is built from 14 residues. CDR1 is SGHNT, CDR2 YYREEE, per germline (reference sequence).

J is TRBJ2-1 and V is TRBV24-1; D perhaps matches TRBD2 (7 bases). The ends were cut back, 10 bases at V and 0 bases at J, with 15 bases in the middle. The germline CDR1 and CDR2 sequences are KGHDR and SFDVKD. The CDR3 spans 15 residues. CDR3 in amino acids: CATNAGASSYNEQFF. The CDR3 coding sequence is TGTGCCACTAATGCGGGGGCCAGCTCCTACAATGAGCAGTTCTTC.

The V and J genes are TRBV6-2 or TRBV6-3 and TRBJ1-3; no clear D gene. V lost 5 bases and J 3 bases, leaving 17 bases between the germline ends. This CDR3 comprises 16 residues. The germline gives CDR1 MNHEY, CDR2 SVGEGT. CDR3 bases: TGTGCCAGCAGTACCGGCTTGCGGGGAGGTGGAAACACCATATATTTT. This sequence encodes CASSTGLRGGGNTIYF.

The rearrangement uses TRBV4-2 and TRBJ2-3, with 8 bases lining up with TRBD2. The V gene's germline CDR1 is LGHNA and CDR2 YNFKEQ. Trimming took 2 bases from V and 4 from J; bases not matched to a gene: 5. There are 15 residues in the CDR3. This chain's CDR3 is CASSQPGGDPDTQYF. The CDR3 nucleotides are TGTGCCAGCAGCCAACCGGGAGGGGATCCAGATACGCAGTATTTT.

This clone was picked up a small number of times. V is TRBV5-4 and J is TRBJ2-5; 14 bases fit TRBD2. The ends lost 0 bases at V and 1 base at J; junction bases unmatched: 2. Germline loops: CDR1 SGHNT, CDR2 YYREEE (reference sequence). The CDR3 covers 17 residues. The CDR3: CASSLGTSGRTQETQYF. For the CDR3, the DNA is TGTGCCAGCAGCTTGGGGACTAGCGGGAGGACCCAAGAGACCCAGTACTTC.